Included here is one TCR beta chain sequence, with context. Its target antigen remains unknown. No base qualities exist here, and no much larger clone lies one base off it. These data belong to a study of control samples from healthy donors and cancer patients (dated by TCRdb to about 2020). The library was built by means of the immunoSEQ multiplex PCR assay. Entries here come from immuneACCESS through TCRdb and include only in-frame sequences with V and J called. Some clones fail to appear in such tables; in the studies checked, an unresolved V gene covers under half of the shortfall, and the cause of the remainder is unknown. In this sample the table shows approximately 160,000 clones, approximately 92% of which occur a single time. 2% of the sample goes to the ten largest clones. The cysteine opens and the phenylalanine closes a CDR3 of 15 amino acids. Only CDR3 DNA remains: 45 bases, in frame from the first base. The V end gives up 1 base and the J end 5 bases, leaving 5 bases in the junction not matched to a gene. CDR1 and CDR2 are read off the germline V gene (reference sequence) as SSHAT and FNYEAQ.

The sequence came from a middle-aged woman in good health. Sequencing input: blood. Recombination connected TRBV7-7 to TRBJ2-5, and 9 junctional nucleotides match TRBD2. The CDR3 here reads CASSLGTSVRETQYF. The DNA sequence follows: TGTGCCAGCAGCTTAGGGACTAGCGTAAGGGAGACCCAGTACTTC.